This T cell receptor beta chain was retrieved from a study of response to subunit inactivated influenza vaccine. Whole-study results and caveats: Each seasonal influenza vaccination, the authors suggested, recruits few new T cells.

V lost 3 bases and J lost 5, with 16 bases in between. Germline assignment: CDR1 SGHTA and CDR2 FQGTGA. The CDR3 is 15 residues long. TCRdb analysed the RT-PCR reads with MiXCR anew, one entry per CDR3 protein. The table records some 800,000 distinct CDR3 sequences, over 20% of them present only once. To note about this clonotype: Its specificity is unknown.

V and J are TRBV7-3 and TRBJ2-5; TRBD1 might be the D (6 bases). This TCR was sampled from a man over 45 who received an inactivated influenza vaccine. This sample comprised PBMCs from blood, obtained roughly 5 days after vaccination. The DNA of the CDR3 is TGTGCCAGCAGCTTGGAGTTTGGGGGCGTGGAGACCCAGTACTTC. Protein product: CASSLEFGGVETQYF. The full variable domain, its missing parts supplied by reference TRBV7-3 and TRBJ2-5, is GAGVSQTPSNKVTEKGKYVELRCDPISGHTALYWYRQSLGQGPEFLIYFQGTGAADDSGLPNDRFFAVRPEGSVSTLKIQRTERGDSAVYLCASSLEFGGVETQYFGPGTRLLVL.